The clone carrying this T cell receptor (beta chain) has ten or more counts. The antigen is unknown. Authors' data handling: The distant-metastasis classifier for papillary thyroid cancer was built from CDR3 differences across clinicopathological groups. TCRdb reanalyzed the PCR reads via MiXCR. The V and J calls reflect TCRdb's pipeline rather than the authors' work. The repertoire consists of 20,000 to 25,000 clones, with 20% occurring once and the leading ten covering 25% to 35%. This specimen belongs to a study of metastatic and nonmetastatic thyroid tumors. At the level of the study: Across peripheral blood and tumor or nodule tissue samples taken from malignant and benign thyroid patients, the repertoires were compared with one another.

The CDR3 loop spans 18 amino acids. CDR1 is MRHNA and CDR2 is SNTAGT in the germline V gene. Trimming took 10 bases from V and 5 from J, leaving 27 bases between them. The study's findings and limits: As reported, TCR beta diversity in blood and tumor was significantly higher in malignant thyroid tumors than in benign nodules.

Thyroid surgery had not been preceded by any treatment in any patient. The receptor was derived from a female donor with papillary thyroid cancer or a benign thyroid nodule (not recorded which). Some clones in this sample may be carry-over from other donors' samples. Sequenced sample: blood. V gene TRBV6-4 combines with J gene TRBJ1-6; the D is unclear. CDR3 region: CATNSSGPNIPNNSPLHF. The CDR3 nucleotides are TGTGCCACCAACTCCTCCGGGCCAAATATACCTAATAATTCACCCCTCCACTTT.